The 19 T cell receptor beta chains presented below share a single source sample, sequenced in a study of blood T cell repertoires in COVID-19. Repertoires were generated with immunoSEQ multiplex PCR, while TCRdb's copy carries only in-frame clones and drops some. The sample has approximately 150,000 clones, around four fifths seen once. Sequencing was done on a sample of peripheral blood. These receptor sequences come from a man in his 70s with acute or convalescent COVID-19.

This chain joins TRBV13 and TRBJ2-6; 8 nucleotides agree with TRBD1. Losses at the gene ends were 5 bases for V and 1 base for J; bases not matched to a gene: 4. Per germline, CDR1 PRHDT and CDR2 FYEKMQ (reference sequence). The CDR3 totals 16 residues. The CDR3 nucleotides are TGTGCCAGCAGCGACAGGACAGGGTCTGGGGCCAACGTCCTGACTTTC. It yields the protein CASSDRTGSGANVLTF.

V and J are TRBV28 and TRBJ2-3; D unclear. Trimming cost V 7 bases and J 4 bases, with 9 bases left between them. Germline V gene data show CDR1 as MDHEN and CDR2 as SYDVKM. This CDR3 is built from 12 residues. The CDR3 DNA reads TGTGCCAGCACTTCCGAGCCAGATACGCAGTATTTT. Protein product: CASTSEPDTQYF.

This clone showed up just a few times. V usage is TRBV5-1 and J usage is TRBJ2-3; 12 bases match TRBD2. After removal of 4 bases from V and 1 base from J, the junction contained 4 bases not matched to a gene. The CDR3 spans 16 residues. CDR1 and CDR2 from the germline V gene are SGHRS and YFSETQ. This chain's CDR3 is CASSLRLAGGTDTQYF. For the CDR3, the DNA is TGCGCCAGCAGCCTCCGACTAGCGGGGGGCACAGATACGCAGTATTTT. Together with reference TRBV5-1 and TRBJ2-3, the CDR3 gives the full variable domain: KAGVTQTPRYLIKTRGQQVTLSCSPISGHRSVSWYQQTPGQGLQFLFEYFSETQRNKGNFPGRFSGRQFSNSRSEMNVSTLELGDSALYLCASSLRLAGGTDTQYFGPGTRLTVL.

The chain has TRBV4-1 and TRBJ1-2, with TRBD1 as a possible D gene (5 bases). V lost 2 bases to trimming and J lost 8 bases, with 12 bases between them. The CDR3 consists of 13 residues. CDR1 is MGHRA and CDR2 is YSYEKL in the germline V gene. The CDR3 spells CASSQKGWSGYTF. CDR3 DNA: TGCGCCAGCAGCCAAAAGGGGTGGAGCGGCTACACCTTC.

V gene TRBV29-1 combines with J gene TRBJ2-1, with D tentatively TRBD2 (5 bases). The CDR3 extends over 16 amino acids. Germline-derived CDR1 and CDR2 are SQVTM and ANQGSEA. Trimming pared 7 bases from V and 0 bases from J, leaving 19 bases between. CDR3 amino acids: CSGAKGSGSSYNEQFF. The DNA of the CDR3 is TGCAGCGGAGCCAAGGGAAGCGGTAGCTCCTACAATGAGCAGTTCTTC.

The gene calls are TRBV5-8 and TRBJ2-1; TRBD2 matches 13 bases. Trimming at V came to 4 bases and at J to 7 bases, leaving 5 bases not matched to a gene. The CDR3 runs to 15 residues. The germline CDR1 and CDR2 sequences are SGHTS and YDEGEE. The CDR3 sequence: CASSRTSGSLNEQFF. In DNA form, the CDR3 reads TGTGCCAGCAGCCGGACTAGCGGGAGTTTGAATGAGCAGTTCTTC.

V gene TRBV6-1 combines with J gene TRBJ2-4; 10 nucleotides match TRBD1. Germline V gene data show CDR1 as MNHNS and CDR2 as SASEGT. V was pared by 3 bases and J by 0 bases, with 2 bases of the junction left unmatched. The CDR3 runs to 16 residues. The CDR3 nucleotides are TGTGCCAGCAGTGAGGGACAGGGGTTAGCCAAAAACATTCAGTACTTC. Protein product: CASSEGQGLAKNIQYF.

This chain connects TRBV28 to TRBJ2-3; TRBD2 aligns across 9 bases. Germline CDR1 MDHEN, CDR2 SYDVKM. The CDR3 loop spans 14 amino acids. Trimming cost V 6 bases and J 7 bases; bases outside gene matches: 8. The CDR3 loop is CASRRGLASNTQYF. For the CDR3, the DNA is TGTGCCAGCAGGAGAGGACTAGCGTCGAATACGCAGTATTTT.

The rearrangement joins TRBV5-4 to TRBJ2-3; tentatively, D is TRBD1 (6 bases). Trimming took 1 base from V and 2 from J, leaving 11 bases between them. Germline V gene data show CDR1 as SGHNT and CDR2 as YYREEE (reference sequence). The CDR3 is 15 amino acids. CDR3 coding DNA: TGTGCCAGCAGCTTGTCCCAGGGGTTCACAGATACGCAGTATTTT. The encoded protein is CASSLSQGFTDTQYF.

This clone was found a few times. The CDR3 nucleotides read TGTGCCAGCAGTCCTAATTATGGGACAGGGGTGGGGAACACTGAAGCTTTCTTT. It yields the protein CASSPNYGTGVGNTEAFF. The chain carries TRBV6-6 and TRBJ1-1; 10 bases are shared with TRBD1. V lost 5 bases and J lost 1; bases outside the gene matches: 13. CDR1 MNHNY and CDR2 SVGAGI come from the germline V gene (reference sequence). The CDR3 runs to 18 residues.

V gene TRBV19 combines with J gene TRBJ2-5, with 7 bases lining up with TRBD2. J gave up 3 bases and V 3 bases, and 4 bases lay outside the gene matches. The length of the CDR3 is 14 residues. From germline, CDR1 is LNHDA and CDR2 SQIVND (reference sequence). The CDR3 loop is CASSITGGKETQYF. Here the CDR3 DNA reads TGTGCCAGTAGTATCACGGGGGGAAAAGAGACCCAGTACTTC.

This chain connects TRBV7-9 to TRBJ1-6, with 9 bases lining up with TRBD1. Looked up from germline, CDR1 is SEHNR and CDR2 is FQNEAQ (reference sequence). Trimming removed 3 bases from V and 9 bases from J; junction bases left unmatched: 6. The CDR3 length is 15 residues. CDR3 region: CASSLGQGGGSPLHF. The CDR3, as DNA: TGTGCCAGCAGCTTGGGACAGGGCGGCGGTTCACCCCTCCACTTT.

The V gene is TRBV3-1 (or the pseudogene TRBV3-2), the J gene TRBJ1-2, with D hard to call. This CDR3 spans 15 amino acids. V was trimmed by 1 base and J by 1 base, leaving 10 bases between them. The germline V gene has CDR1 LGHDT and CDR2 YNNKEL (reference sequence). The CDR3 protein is CASSQGRGFNYGYTF. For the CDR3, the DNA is TGTGCCAGCAGCCAAGGACGGGGTTTTAACTATGGCTACACCTTC.

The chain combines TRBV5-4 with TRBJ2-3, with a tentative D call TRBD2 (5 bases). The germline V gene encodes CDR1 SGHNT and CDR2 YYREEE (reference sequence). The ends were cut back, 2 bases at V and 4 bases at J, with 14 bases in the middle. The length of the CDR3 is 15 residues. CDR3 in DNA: TGTGCCAGCAGCTTACTAGAAGTTTTTTCAGATACGCAGTATTTT. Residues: CASSLLEVFSDTQYF.

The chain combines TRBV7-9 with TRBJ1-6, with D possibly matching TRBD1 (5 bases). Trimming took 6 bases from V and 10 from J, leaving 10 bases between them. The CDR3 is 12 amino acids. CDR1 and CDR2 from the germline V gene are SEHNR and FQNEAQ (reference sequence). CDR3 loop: CASSSQESPLHF. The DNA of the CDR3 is TGTGCCAGCAGTTCACAGGAATCACCCCTCCACTTT.

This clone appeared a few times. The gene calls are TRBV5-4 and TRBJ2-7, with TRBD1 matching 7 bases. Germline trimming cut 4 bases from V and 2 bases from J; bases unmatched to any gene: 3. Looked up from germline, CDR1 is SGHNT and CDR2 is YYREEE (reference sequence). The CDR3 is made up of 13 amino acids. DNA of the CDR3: TGTGCCAGCAGCGTCGACAGGGCCTACGAGCAGTACTTC. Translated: CASSVDRAYEQYF.

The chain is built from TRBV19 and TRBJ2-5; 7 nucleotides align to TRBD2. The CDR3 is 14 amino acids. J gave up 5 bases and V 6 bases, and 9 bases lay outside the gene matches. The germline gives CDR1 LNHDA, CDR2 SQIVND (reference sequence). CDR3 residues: CASREPGGVETQYF. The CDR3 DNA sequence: TGTGCCAGTAGGGAGCCGGGGGGTGTCGAGACCCAGTACTTC.

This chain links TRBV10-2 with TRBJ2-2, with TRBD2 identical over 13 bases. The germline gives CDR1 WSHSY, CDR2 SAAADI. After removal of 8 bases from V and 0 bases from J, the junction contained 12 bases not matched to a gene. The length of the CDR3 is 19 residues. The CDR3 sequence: CASPIRGTSGTTNTGELFF. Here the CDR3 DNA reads TGCGCCAGCCCCATACGGGGGACTAGCGGGACCACGAACACCGGGGAGCTGTTTTTT.

CDR3 amino acids: CASSSDSGASNEQFF. CDR3 bases: TGCGCCAGCAGCTCCGATAGCGGGGCCAGCAATGAGCAGTTCTTC. The V and J genes are TRBV5-1 and TRBJ2-1; 8 positions agree with TRBD2. The germline V gene encodes CDR1 SGHRS and CDR2 YFSETQ. The V and J ends lost 3 bases and 6 bases, in that order; junction bases with no gene match: 8. This CDR3 comprises 15 residues.